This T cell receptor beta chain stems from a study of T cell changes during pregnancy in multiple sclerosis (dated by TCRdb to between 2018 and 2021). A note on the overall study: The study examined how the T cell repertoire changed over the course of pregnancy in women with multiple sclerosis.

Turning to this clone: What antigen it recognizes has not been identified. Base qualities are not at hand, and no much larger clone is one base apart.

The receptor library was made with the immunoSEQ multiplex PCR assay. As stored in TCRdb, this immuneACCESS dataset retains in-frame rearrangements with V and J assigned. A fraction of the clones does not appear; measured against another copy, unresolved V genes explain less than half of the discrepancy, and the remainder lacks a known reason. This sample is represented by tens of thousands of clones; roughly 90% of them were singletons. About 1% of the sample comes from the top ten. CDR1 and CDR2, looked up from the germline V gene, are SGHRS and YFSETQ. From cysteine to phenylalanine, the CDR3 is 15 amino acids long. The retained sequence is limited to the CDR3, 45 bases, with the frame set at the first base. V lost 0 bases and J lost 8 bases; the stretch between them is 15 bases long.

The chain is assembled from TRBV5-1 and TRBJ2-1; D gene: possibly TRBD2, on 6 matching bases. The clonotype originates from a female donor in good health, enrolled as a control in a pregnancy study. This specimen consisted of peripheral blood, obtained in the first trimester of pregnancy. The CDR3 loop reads CASSLVASVTDEQFF. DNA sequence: TGCGCCAGCAGCTTGGTGGCTAGCGTCACGGATGAGCAGTTCTTC.